The 18 T cell receptor beta chains below all came from one sample that was sequenced in a study of OX40 agonist ivuxolimab in advanced cancers. Profiled with immunoSEQ multiplex PCR; TCRdb holds only in-frame clones, not every one. The table records some 50,000 clones, roughly 80% of them present only once. The input for sequencing was CD4+ or CD8+ T cells sorted from blood, taken in a trial of the OX40 agonist ivuxolimab. These receptors originate from an adult with an advanced solid tumor such as melanoma, head and neck, liver or kidney cancer.

J is TRBJ1-1 and V is TRBV15; no clear D gene. This CDR3 spans 16 amino acids. Per the germline V gene, CDR1 is LNHNV and CDR2 is YYDKDF (reference sequence). The V and J ends lost 0 bases and 1 base respectively, with 12 bases between them. CDR3: CATSRDLGQTNTEAFF. Here the CDR3 DNA reads TGTGCCACCAGCAGAGATCTCGGCCAGACGAACACTGAAGCTTTCTTT.

The table lists this clone with a few counts. The chain joins TRBV7-8 to TRBJ1-6; TRBD1 aligns across 9 bases. After removal of 1 base from V and 7 bases from J, the junction contained 5 bases not matched to a gene. CDR1 is SGHVS and CDR2 is FQNEAQ in the germline V gene. This CDR3 has 16 amino acids. In nucleotides, the CDR3 is TGTGCCAGCAGCTTAGATACCGGGACAGGGAATTCACCCCTCCACTTT. Its translation is CASSLDTGTGNSPLHF.

This clone was counted a single time. The genes are TRBV25-1 and TRBJ1-5; TRBD1 might be the D (6 bases). In germline, CDR1 is MGHDK, CDR2 SYGVNS. Trimming shortened V by 6 bases and J by 5 bases, and 8 bases separated the two germline ends. The CDR3 has 12 amino acids. As DNA, the CDR3 is TGTGCCAGCAGCAGGGGTTATCAGCCCCAGCATTTT. Protein sequence: CASSRGYQPQHF.

The rearrangement links TRBV15 to TRBJ1-1; D gene ambiguous. The CDR3 has 11 amino acids. Per the germline V gene, CDR1 is LNHNV and CDR2 is YYDKDF (reference sequence). With 5 bases removed from V and 2 bases from J, the gap between germline ends came to 3 bases. CDR3 amino acids: CATSDNTEAFF. DNA of the CDR3: TGTGCCACCAGCGATAACACTGAAGCTTTCTTT.

The rearrangement links TRBV6-4 to TRBJ2-1, with 8 bases matching TRBD1. CDR3 size: 16 residues. V was pared by 5 bases and J by 4 bases, with 10 bases of the junction left unmatched. The germline V gene encodes CDR1 MRHNA and CDR2 SNTAGT. The CDR3 reads CASSRSTGEIYNEQFF. The CDR3 bases are TGTGCCAGCAGTCGGTCGACAGGGGAGATTTACAATGAGCAGTTCTTC.

This sequence joins TRBV6-5 and TRBJ1-1; a weak D match, TRBD1 (5 bases). The CDR3 consists of 14 residues. Germline assignment: CDR1 MNHEY and CDR2 SVGAGI. The V gene lost 2 bases and the J gene lost 5 bases, with 12 bases spanning the gap. The CDR3 DNA reads as TGTGCCAGCAGTTACAAGAGGGACGGGACTGAAGCTTTCTTT. Translation: CASSYKRDGTEAFF.

A single count supports this clone. The chain carries TRBV18 and TRBJ2-2; D remains ambiguous. Germline CDR1 reads KGHSH; CDR2 reads LQKENI. With 0 bases removed from V and 4 bases from J, the gap between germline ends came to 6 bases. The CDR3 extends over 14 amino acids. The DNA of the CDR3 is TGTGCCAGCTCACCACCGTCGGTCACCGGGGAGCTGTTTTTT. Translating gives CASSPPSVTGELFF.

This chain connects TRBV2 to TRBJ2-5, with D unclear. The CDR3 is made up of 11 amino acids. V lost 6 bases and J 3 bases, leaving 5 bases between the germline ends. Germline V gene lookup returns CDR1 SNHLY and CDR2 FYNNEI. The CDR3 spells CASRVEETQYF. DNA of the CDR3: TGTGCCAGCAGAGTAGAAGAGACCCAGTACTTC. The whole variable domain, filled in from reference TRBV2 and TRBJ2-5, reads EPEVTQTPSHQVTQMGQEVILRCVPISNHLYFYWYRQILGQKVEFLVSFYNNEISEKSEIFDDQFSVERPDGSNFTLKIRSTKLEDSAMYFCASRVEETQYFGPGTRLLVL.

This clone was detected only a few times. V is TRBV18 and J is TRBJ1-1; D not resolved. Germline V gene data show CDR1 as KGHSH and CDR2 as LQKENI. The ends were cut back, 0 bases at V and 11 bases at J, with 16 bases in the middle. The CDR3 totals 14 residues. The CDR3 sequence is CASSPPSTVSRAFF. CDR3 in DNA: TGTGCCAGCTCACCACCCTCGACGGTCTCCCGGGCTTTCTTT.

The chain employs TRBV12-5 and TRBJ2-6, with D perhaps TRBD1 (5 bases). CDR3 length: 18 amino acids. Trimming took 4 bases from V and 5 from J, leaving 21 bases between them. Germline assignment: CDR1 LGHNT and CDR2 FRNRAP. CDR3 DNA: TGTGCTAGTGGTTGGTCCCCTGCAGGACAAAGTCGGGCCAACGTCCTGACTTTC. Its translation: CASGWSPAGQSRANVLTF.

The rearrangement joins TRBV5-6 to TRBJ1-5, with D perhaps matching TRBD1 (5 bases). The CDR3 spans 15 residues. V lost 5 bases and J lost 4, with 16 bases in between. CDR1 SGHDT and CDR2 YYEEEE come from the germline V gene. CDR3 protein: CASSREQGRNQPQHF. CDR3 DNA: TGTGCCAGCAGTCGGGAGCAGGGAAGGAATCAGCCCCAGCATTTT.

In this sample, this clone turned up a few times. V gene TRBV5-1 combines with J gene TRBJ2-7; possible D gene TRBD1, 6 bases. The length of the CDR3 is 16 residues. Germline-derived CDR1 and CDR2 are SGHRS and YFSETQ. With 2 bases removed from V and 4 bases from J, the gap between germline ends came to 19 bases. The CDR3 here is CASSFGFRTRGYEQYF. The CDR3 DNA reads TGCGCCAGCAGCTTCGGGTTTCGAACGAGGGGGTACGAGCAGTACTTC.

This clone was found many times. V and J are TRBV9 and TRBJ2-7; 11 nucleotides align to TRBD2. Germline-derived CDR1 and CDR2 are SGDLS and YYNGEE. V shed 4 bases, J shed 1 base, and the junction held 4 bases outside the gene matches. The CDR3 runs 15 residues. The CDR3 coding sequence is TGTGCCAGCAGCAGAAGACTAGCGGGGTCCTACGAGCAGTACTTC. Translated: CASSRRLAGSYEQYF.

The rearrangement uses TRBV6-1 and TRBJ1-4; D gene uncertain. CDR3 length: 12 residues. Germline CDR1 reads MNHNS; CDR2 reads SASEGT. Deletions cut 6 bases from V and 0 bases from J, with 2 bases between. CDR3 in amino acids: CASRTTNEKLFF. CDR3 DNA: TGTGCCAGCAGAACAACTAATGAAAAACTGTTTTTT.

This clone turned up a few times. The V call is TRBV7-8, the J call TRBJ2-7, with D maybe TRBD2 (6 bases). V lost 5 bases and J lost 2, with 10 bases in between. This CDR3 has 13 residues. Germline-derived CDR1 and CDR2 are SGHVS and FQNEAQ. CDR3 DNA: TGTGCCAGCAGCCGGTGGGGGGCCTACGAGCAGTACTTC. This codes for CASSRWGAYEQYF.

The rearrangement joins TRBV29-1 to TRBJ1-5, with TRBD1 matching 7 bases. Germline CDR1 SQVTM, CDR2 ANQGSEA. V lost 6 bases, J lost 0 bases, and 5 bases stayed unmatched. This CDR3 is built from 14 residues. The CDR3 DNA follows: TGCAGCGTAGGGGACAGCGGTAGCAATCAGCCCCAGCATTTT. Its translation is CSVGDSGSNQPQHF.

The genes are TRBV5-6 and TRBJ1-6; D gene unclear. Deletions cut 0 bases from V and 4 bases from J, with 8 bases between. Germline lookup yields CDR1 SGHDT and CDR2 YYEEEE. CDR3 size: 15 residues. CDR3 nucleotides: TGTGCCAGCAGCTTGGAAGGCAGGTATAATTCACCCCTCCACTTT. Translating gives CASSLEGRYNSPLHF. Filled out from reference TRBV5-6 and TRBJ1-6, the complete variable domain reads DAGVTQSPTHLIKTRGQQVTLRCSPKSGHDTVSWYQQALGQGPQFIFQYYEEEERQRGNFPDRFSGHQFPNYSSELNVNALLLGDSALYLCASSLEGRYNSPLHFGNGTRLTVT.

The chain recombines TRBV11-3 with TRBJ2-2; 9 positions agree with TRBD1. The germline V gene encodes CDR1 SGHNT and CDR2 YENEEA. The CDR3 is 16 amino acids. The junction had 6 bases not matched to a gene; V was cut back by 4 bases and J by 3 bases. The CDR3 sequence: CASSYGTGSYTGELFF. CDR3 coding DNA: TGTGCCAGCAGCTATGGGACAGGGTCGTACACCGGGGAGCTGTTTTTT.